The clone carrying this T cell receptor (beta chain) has more than one count but fewer than ten. Time point reported: blood at routine non-recurrence follow-up after resection. No cell sorting; template was whole RNA from tumor, lung tissue or PBMC. The CDR3 sequence is 16 residues long. V shed 0 bases and J shed 3 bases, with 15 bases lying between them. Germline CDR1 is SGDLS and CDR2 is YYNGEE. This entry comes from a study of spatial heterogeneity in lung cancer. Overall study: Detected beta-chain sequences consistently exceeded alpha-chain sequences.

TCRdb used MiXCR to reprocess the 5' RACE reads, holding one entry per CDR3 protein. The table includes over 35,000 distinct CDR3 sequences, about 10% detected once. This chain links TRBV9 with TRBJ1-1; perhaps TRBD1 as D (6 bases). Here the sequenced sample was PBMCs, taken at follow-up. This TCR was recovered from a female donor with early-stage non-small cell lung cancer. The CDR3, as DNA: TGTGCCAGCAGCGTAGCTGGGGGCACAGGGTACACTGAAGCTTTCTTT. Amino acids: CASSVAGGTGYTEAFF.